The 30 T cell receptor beta chains below were found in one sample sequenced in a study of cytomegalovirus exposure and HLA in healthy donors. This PCR relied on a set of 60 Vbeta primers and 13 Jbeta primers. Generated by immunoSEQ multiplex PCR, the TCRdb table keeps only in-frame clones and is missing some. The repertoire holds 140,000 to 150,000 clones, with more than 60% as singletons. The sequencing input was PBMCs. Every receptor here comes from a man aged 40-49 years in good health and CMV-seropositive.

This sequence joins TRBV7-9 and TRBJ2-1; D is possibly TRBD1 (5 bases). The CDR3 is made up of 15 amino acids. V gave up 6 bases and J gave up 2 bases, with 14 bases separating them. In germline, CDR1 is SEHNR, CDR2 FQNEAQ (reference sequence). The CDR3 coding sequence is TGTGCCAGCAGATTGCAGGGTTCACCCTACAATGAGCAGTTCTTC. It yields the protein CASRLQGSPYNEQFF. Filled out from reference TRBV7-9 and TRBJ2-1, the complete variable domain reads DTGVSQNPRHKITKRGQNVTFRCDPISEHNRLYWYRQTLGQGPEFLTYFQNEAQLEKSRLLSDRFSAERPKGSFSTLEIQRTEQGDSAMYLCASRLQGSPYNEQFFGPGTRLTVL.

This chain uses TRBV27 with TRBJ1-5; D gene uncertain. The V gene's germline CDR1 is MNHEY and CDR2 SMNVEV (reference sequence). The CDR3 contains 14 residues. V dropped 3 bases and J dropped 1 base, with 7 bases sitting between them. CDR3 sequence reads: CASSFSQSNQPQHF. The CDR3 nucleotides read TGTGCCAGCAGTTTTTCCCAGAGCAATCAGCCCCAGCATTTT.

The V and J genes are TRBV14 and TRBJ2-7, with TRBD2 matching over 11 bases. Germline V gene data show CDR1 as SGHDN and CDR2 as FVKESK. With 1 base clipped from V and 3 bases from J, the junction kept 5 bases outside the gene matches. The CDR3 is 16 amino acids. The CDR3 nucleotides read TGTGCCAGCAGCCAAGGTACTAGCGGGAGATTCTACGAGCAGTACTTC. Residues: CASSQGTSGRFYEQYF. The variable domain in full, completed from reference TRBV14 and TRBJ2-7, reads EAGVTQFPSHSVIEKGQTVTLRCDPISGHDNLYWYRRVMGKEIKFLLHFVKESKQDESGMPNNRFLAERTGGTYSTLKVQPAELEDSGVYFCASSQGTSGRFYEQYFGPGTRLTVT.

The sample holds a few counts of this clone. The genes are TRBV2 and TRBJ2-1; the match to TRBD2 covers 9 bases. The V and J ends lost 4 bases and 2 bases, in that order; junction bases with no gene match: 3. The CDR3 loop spans 15 amino acids. The germline V gene encodes CDR1 SNHLY and CDR2 FYNNEI. The CDR3: CASSVSGSPYNEQFF. The CDR3 bases are TGTGCCAGCAGTGTTAGCGGGAGCCCCTACAATGAGCAGTTCTTC.

J is TRBJ2-7 and V is TRBV19, with D unclear. Deletions cut 3 bases from V and 2 bases from J, with 11 bases between. The germline CDR1 and CDR2 sequences are LNHDA and SQIVND (reference sequence). The CDR3 length is 14 residues. The CDR3 DNA is TGTGCCAGTAGTATCAGCGTTGGCGCCTACGAGCAGTACTTC. It is translated as CASSISVGAYEQYF.

The chain combines TRBV6-5 with TRBJ1-3; weak D call: TRBD1 (5 bases). The CDR3 runs to 14 residues. CDR1 and CDR2 (germline): MNHEY, SVGAGI. Deletions cut 6 bases from V and 2 bases from J, with 11 bases between. The CDR3: CASREGRAGNTIYF. The CDR3 DNA reads as TGTGCCAGCAGGGAAGGCAGGGCTGGAAACACCATATATTTT.

The V and J genes are TRBV13 and TRBJ1-1; TRBD1 might be the D (5 bases). Trimming shortened V by 4 bases and J by 5 bases, and 14 bases separated the two germline ends. Germline CDR1 PRHDT, CDR2 FYEKMQ (reference sequence). The CDR3 is made up of 14 amino acids. The CDR3: CASSSPGRGTEAFF. The CDR3 region has the DNA TGTGCCAGCAGCTCGCCCGGACGGGGGACTGAAGCTTTCTTT.

This clone was seen only once. The chain employs TRBV2 and TRBJ1-2; TRBD1 is a possible D gene (6 bases). From germline, CDR1 is SNHLY and CDR2 FYNNEI. Deletions cut 5 bases from V and 5 bases from J, with 9 bases between. This CDR3 region has 12 residues. CDR3 protein: CASSTDSYGYTF. The CDR3, as DNA: TGTGCCAGCAGTACGGACAGTTATGGCTACACCTTC.

This chain joins TRBV6-5 and TRBJ1-2; tentative D call: TRBD1 (5 bases). From germline, CDR1 is MNHEY and CDR2 SVGAGI. The CDR3 totals 15 residues. V was trimmed by 0 bases and J by 3 bases, leaving 11 bases between them. The CDR3 DNA reads TGTGCCAGCAGTTACTCGGGTTCCAGGGACTATGGCTACACCTTC. Its protein is CASSYSGSRDYGYTF.

This sequence joins TRBV9 and TRBJ1-2; D unresolved. This CDR3 contains 15 residues. The V gene's germline CDR1 is SGDLS and CDR2 YYNGEE. V dropped 2 bases and J dropped 4 bases, with 15 bases sitting between them. CDR3 in DNA: TGTGCCAGCAGCGTCTCGCAGCGGGCCATCTATGGCTACACCTTC. It encodes CASSVSQRAIYGYTF.

The genes are TRBV9 and TRBJ2-5; 10 nucleotides line up with TRBD2. The J call may be wrong; the DNA end is better matched by TRBJ2-7. Germline V gives CDR1 SGDLS, CDR2 YYNGEE. This CDR3 has 16 residues. CDR3 region: CASSTEGGTSAHEQYF. The CDR3 DNA reads TGTGCCAGCAGCACCGAAGGGGGGACTAGCGCCCACGAGCAGTACTTC.

The chain links TRBV19 to TRBJ1-2, with TRBD1 matching over 8 bases. The CDR3 runs 14 residues. Germline CDR1 LNHDA, CDR2 SQIVND (reference sequence). V lost 4 bases, J lost 1 base, and 2 bases stayed unmatched. The CDR3 DNA reads as TGTGCCAGTAGTAGGACAGGGTTTAACTATGGCTACACCTTC. It is translated as CASSRTGFNYGYTF.

This chain links TRBV6-1 with TRBJ2-1, with 10 positions matching TRBD2. The CDR3 covers 18 residues. V was clipped by 3 bases and J by 5 bases; unmatched bases: 13. The V gene's germline CDR1 is MNHNS and CDR2 SASEGT. The CDR3, as DNA: TGTGCCAGCAGTGACCCGAGCGGGAGGGCTAGGGGGAACAATGAGCAGTTCTTC. Residues: CASSDPSGRARGNNEQFF.

The chain uses TRBV6-5 and TRBJ2-2; no definite D call. CDR1 is MNHEY and CDR2 is SVGAGI in the germline V gene. This CDR3 is 12 amino acids long. Trimming removed 4 bases at V and 4 bases at J, with 4 bases between. The CDR3 coding sequence is TGTGCCAGCAGTTCCATCACCGGGGAGCTGTTTTTT. The encoded protein is CASSSITGELFF.

The rearrangement uses TRBV7-2 and TRBJ2-5; 11 nucleotides line up with TRBD1. This CDR3 has 15 residues. The germline CDR1 and CDR2 sequences are SGHTA and FQGNSA. V trimming: 1 base; J trimming: 5 bases; junction bases outside the gene matches: 3. CDR3 region: CASSLGTGGLETQYF. For the CDR3, the DNA is TGTGCCAGCAGCTTAGGGACAGGGGGCCTGGAGACCCAGTACTTC.

This clone has a single count. This chain connects TRBV5-1 to TRBJ2-5; no definite D call. V lost 0 bases and J lost 5, with 11 bases in between. This CDR3 is built from 14 residues. Germline V gene lookup returns CDR1 SGHRS and CDR2 YFSETQ. The CDR3 spells CASSLVSSLETQYF. In DNA form, the CDR3 reads TGCGCCAGCAGCTTGGTTTCTAGTTTGGAGACCCAGTACTTC.

The V and J genes are TRBV4-3 and TRBJ2-3, with 9 positions matching TRBD1. Germline V gene data show CDR1 as LGHNA and CDR2 as YSLEER. The CDR3 totals 15 residues. V gave up 5 bases and J gave up 5 bases; unmatched junction bases: 8. The CDR3 DNA reads TGCGCCAGCAGCTTCCGGGACAGGGACGGAGATACGCAGTATTTT. It yields the protein CASSFRDRDGDTQYF.

V usage is TRBV19 and J usage is TRBJ1-2; D perhaps matches TRBD1 (6 bases). The CDR3 runs 15 residues. The V end lost 5 bases, the J end lost 4 bases, and 17 bases lay between the germline ends. Germline V lookup: CDR1 LNHDA, CDR2 SQIVND (reference sequence). CDR3 region: CASSARPRGAYGYTF. CDR3 DNA: TGTGCCAGTAGTGCCCGGCCTCGGGGGGCCTATGGCTACACCTTC. Filled out from reference TRBV19 and TRBJ1-2, the complete variable domain reads DGGITQSPKYLFRKEGQNVTLSCEQNLNHDAMYWYRQDPGQGLRLIYYSQIVNDFQKGDIAEGYSVSREKKESFPLTVTSAQKNPTAFYLCASSARPRGAYGYTFGSGTRLTVV.

The rearrangement links TRBV28 to TRBJ1-1, with 8 bases identical to TRBD1. This CDR3 region has 14 residues. CDR1 and CDR2 from the germline V gene are MDHEN and SYDVKM. V trimming: 4 bases; J trimming: 4 bases; junction bases outside the gene matches: 5. CDR3 amino acids: CASSSGTGGTEAFF. In DNA, the CDR3 is TGTGCCAGCAGTTCCGGGACAGGCGGCACTGAAGCTTTCTTT. The full variable domain, its missing parts supplied by reference TRBV28 and TRBJ1-1, is DVKVTQSSRYLVKRTGEKVFLECVQDMDHENMFWYRQDPGLGLRLIYFSYDVKMKEKGDIPEGYSVSREKKERFSLILESASTNQTSMYLCASSSGTGGTEAFFGQGTRLTVV.

Note on this clone: One end of the junction is discordant with germline, which a read error may explain. The genes are TRBV12-5 and TRBJ2-6; 12 nucleotides align to TRBD1. Germline V gives CDR1 LGHNT, CDR2 FRNRAP. The length of the CDR3 is 19 residues. CDR3 protein: CASGLKGQGAFSEANVLTF. Here the CDR3 DNA reads TGTGCTAGTGGTTTGAAGGGACAGGGGGCTTTCTCTGAGGCCAACGTCCTGACTTTC. Using reference TRBV12-5 and TRBJ2-6 for the parts outside the CDR3, the full variable domain is DARVTQTPRHKVTEMGQEVTMRCQPILGHNTVFWYRQTMMQGLELLAYFRNRAPLDDSGMPKDRFSAEMPDATLATLKIQPSEPRDSAVYFCASGLKGQGAFSEANVLTFGAGSRLTVL.

This clone was seen only a few times. The chain links TRBV11-2 to TRBJ2-7, with D possibly being TRBD2 (6 bases). Germline V gene sequence: CDR1 SGHAT, CDR2 FQNNGV. V was pared by 0 bases and J by 6 bases, with 9 bases between. The CDR3 has 13 residues. CDR3 nucleotide sequence: TGTGCCAGCAGCTTAGAACTAGCCGGCGAGCAGTACTTC. This translates into CASSLELAGEQYF.

The chain uses TRBV6-1 and TRBJ2-7; maybe TRBD1 (5 bases). Trimming took 3 bases from V and 7 from J, leaving 16 bases between them. Per the germline V gene, CDR1 is MNHNS and CDR2 is SASEGT. The CDR3 length is 14 residues. The CDR3 DNA reads as TGTGCCAGCAGTGACTCAGGGAACCCTAGTGAGCAGTACTTC. This encodes CASSDSGNPSEQYF.

V usage is TRBV29-1 and J usage is TRBJ1-4; weak D call: TRBD1 (5 bases). CDR1 and CDR2 (germline): SQVTM, ANQGSEA. The CDR3 extends over 12 amino acids. The V end was cut by 7 bases, the J end by 7 bases, with 13 bases between. The CDR3 DNA follows: TGCAGCGGGGGGGGGACCCTTGAAAAACTGTTTTTT. It is translated as CSGGGTLEKLFF.

This clone was found once. The chain links TRBV7-2 to TRBJ2-5, with TRBD1 as a possible D gene (5 bases). The CDR3 extends over 14 amino acids. The germline V gene has CDR1 SGHTA and CDR2 FQGNSA. The V gene lost 4 bases and the J gene lost 9 bases, with 18 bases spanning the gap. The chain's CDR3 is CASSSTGVFRAQYF. CDR3 nucleotides: TGTGCCAGCAGCTCCACAGGTGTTTTTCGAGCCCAGTACTTC.

The genes are TRBV6-1 and TRBJ2-4, with 7 bases that match TRBD1. The CDR3 is made up of 14 amino acids. Germline V lookup: CDR1 MNHNS, CDR2 SASEGT. Trimming removed 7 bases from V and 3 bases from J; junction bases left unmatched: 6. DNA of the CDR3: TGTGCCAGCATAGGTGGGGACAGCAAAAACATTCAGTACTTC. This codes for CASIGGDSKNIQYF.

The chain uses TRBV27 and TRBJ2-5; a possible D gene is TRBD2 (6 bases). CDR3 size: 13 residues. In germline, CDR1 is MNHEY, CDR2 SMNVEV (reference sequence). The V and J ends lost 6 bases and 4 bases respectively, with 12 bases between them. CDR3 protein: CASSPRGRETQYF. The CDR3 DNA reads TGTGCCAGCAGCCCACGGGGGAGAGAGACCCAGTACTTC.

This sequence joins TRBV11-1 and TRBJ2-1, with 12 nucleotides matching TRBD2. The V gene end was trimmed by 0 bases and the J gene end by 6 bases; junction bases not matched to a gene: 6. CDR1 and CDR2 (germline): SGHAT, FQDESV (reference sequence). CDR3 size: 17 residues. The CDR3 region has the DNA TGTGCCAGCAGCTTAGCTCCTAGCGGGAGGGCCCGCAATGAGCAGTTCTTC. Translated: CASSLAPSGRARNEQFF.

The chain recombines TRBV18 with TRBJ1-5, with TRBD1 as a possible D gene (6 bases). The V end was cut by 2 bases, the J end by 8 bases, with 10 bases between. CDR1 and CDR2 (germline): KGHSH, LQKENI. The CDR3 runs to 13 residues. The CDR3 nucleotides read TGTGCCAGCTCACCAGTCAGGGGAGAGCCCCAGCATTTT. Amino acid sequence: CASSPVRGEPQHF.

This clone was seen a handful of times. V usage is TRBV7-9 and J usage is TRBJ2-7; D is possibly TRBD1 (5 bases). The V and J ends lost 6 bases and 4 bases respectively, with 13 bases between them. The CDR3 spans 13 residues. Germline V gene lookup returns CDR1 SEHNR and CDR2 FQNEAQ (reference sequence). The CDR3 loop reads CASRGPGKYEQYF. CDR3 nucleotides: TGTGCCAGCAGAGGGCCAGGGAAGTACGAGCAGTACTTC.

V and J are TRBV6-1 and TRBJ1-1; the D gene is possibly TRBD1 (6 bases). CDR3 length equals 13 residues. V was trimmed by 3 bases and J by 2 bases, leaving 7 bases between them. Germline V CDR1 and CDR2: MNHNS, SASEGT. Written as DNA, the CDR3 is TGTGCCAGCAGTGACAGGGGAAACACTGAAGCTTTCTTT. This gives the protein CASSDRGNTEAFF.